This TCR beta chain originates from a study of CD8 T cells in ankylosing spondylitis. Concerning this clonotype: Its antigen remains unidentified.

Overall study results and limits: One TCR beta motif, made up of 7 or 8 highly homologous variants, appeared characteristic of ankylosing spondylitis blood.

Trimming at V came to 1 base and at J to 6 bases, leaving 6 bases not matched to a gene. This CDR3 has 15 amino acids. Germline V gene sequence: CDR1 MGHRA, CDR2 YSYEKL. TCRdb independently ran MiXCR on the 5' RACE reads; one entry per CDR3 protein. The sample has 100,000 to 150,000 distinct CDR3 sequences; 17% are singletons. The sequence was collected from a male donor with ankylosing spondylitis. The chain carries TRBV4-1 and TRBJ1-5, with 7 bases lining up with TRBD1. The sequencing sample was made of blood, either unsorted or a sorted T cell fraction (not recorded which). The CDR3 DNA follows: TGCGCCAGCAGCCAAGTGAGGGGGCAGGGTCAGCCCCAGCATTTT. Its protein product is CASSQVRGQGQPQHF.